The T cell receptor (beta chain) under discussion was sequenced for a study of blood T cell repertoires in COVID-19. The protocol was immunoSEQ multiplex PCR, while the TCRdb copy is restricted to in-frame clones and leaves out a portion. The sample holds roughly 20,000 clones, roughly 86% seen once. The CDR3 sequence is 15 residues long. Germline V gene data show CDR1 as SGHNT and CDR2 as YYREEE (reference sequence). After removal of 5 bases from V and 1 base from J, the junction contained 8 bases not matched to a gene. The genes are TRBV5-4 and TRBJ2-7; 8 bases are shared with TRBD1. The origin of this receptor is a human donor in a cohort sampled during active COVID-19. Sequencing was carried out using peripheral blood. The CDR3 DNA reads TGTGCCAGCAGGGTGGGACAGGCCCTATCCTACGAGCAGTACTTC. Residues: CASRVGQALSYEQYF. Filled out from reference TRBV5-4 and TRBJ2-7, the complete variable domain reads ETGVTQSPTHLIKTRGQQVTLRCSSQSGHNTVSWYQQALGQGPQFIFQYYREEENGRGNFPPRFSGLQFPNYSSELNVNALELDDSALYLCASRVGQALSYEQYFGPGTRLTVT.